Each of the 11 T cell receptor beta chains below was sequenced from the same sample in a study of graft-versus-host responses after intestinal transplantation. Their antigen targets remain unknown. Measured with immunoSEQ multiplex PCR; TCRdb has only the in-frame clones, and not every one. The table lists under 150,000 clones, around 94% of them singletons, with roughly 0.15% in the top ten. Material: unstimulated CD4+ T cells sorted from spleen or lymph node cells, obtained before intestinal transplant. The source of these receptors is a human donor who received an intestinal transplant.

The CDR3 reads CASSPWTGEGSGTQYF. The CDR3 nucleotides read TGTGCCAGCAGTCCATGGACAGGGGAGGGGTCCGGGACCCAGTACTTC. J is TRBJ2-5 and V is TRBV25-1, with 9 bases that match TRBD1. Per the germline V gene, CDR1 is MGHDK and CDR2 is SYGVNS. This CDR3 contains 16 residues. Germline trimming cut 5 bases from V and 7 bases from J; bases unmatched to any gene: 14.

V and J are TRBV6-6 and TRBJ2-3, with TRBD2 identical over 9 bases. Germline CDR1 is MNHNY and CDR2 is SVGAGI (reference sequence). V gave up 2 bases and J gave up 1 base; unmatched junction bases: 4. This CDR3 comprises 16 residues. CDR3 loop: CASSYPTSGGTDTQYF. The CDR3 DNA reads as TGTGCCAGCAGTTACCCGACTAGCGGAGGCACAGATACGCAGTATTTT.

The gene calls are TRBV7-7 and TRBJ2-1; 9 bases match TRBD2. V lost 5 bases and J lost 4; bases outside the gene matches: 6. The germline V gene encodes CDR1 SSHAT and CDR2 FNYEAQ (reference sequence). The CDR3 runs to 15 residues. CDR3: CASSPGGGGYNEQFF. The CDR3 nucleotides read TGTGCCAGCAGCCCCGGCGGGGGGGGGTACAATGAGCAGTTCTTC.

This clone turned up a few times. CDR3 bases: TGCGCCAGCAGTGAGGGCAGAAACTATGGCTACACCTTC. Its translation is CASSEGRNYGYTF. The V and J genes are TRBV10-1 and TRBJ1-2; unclear D gene. Germline V gives CDR1 WNHNN, CDR2 SYGVQD (reference sequence). This CDR3 comprises 13 residues. V gave up 2 bases and J gave up 2 bases, with 6 bases separating them.

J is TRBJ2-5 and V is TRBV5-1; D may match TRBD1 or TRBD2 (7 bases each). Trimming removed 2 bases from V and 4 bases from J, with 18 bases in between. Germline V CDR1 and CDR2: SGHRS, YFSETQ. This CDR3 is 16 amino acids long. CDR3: CASSLEPGGGGETQYF. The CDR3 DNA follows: TGCGCCAGCAGCTTAGAGCCAGGGGGAGGGGGAGAGACCCAGTACTTC.

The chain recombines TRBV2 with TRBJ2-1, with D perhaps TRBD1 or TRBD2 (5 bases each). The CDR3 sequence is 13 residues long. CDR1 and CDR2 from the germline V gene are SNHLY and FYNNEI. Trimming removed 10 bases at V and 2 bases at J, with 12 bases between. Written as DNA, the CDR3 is TGTGCCACCACGTTGGGGGCCTACAATGAGCAGTTCTTC. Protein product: CATTLGAYNEQFF.

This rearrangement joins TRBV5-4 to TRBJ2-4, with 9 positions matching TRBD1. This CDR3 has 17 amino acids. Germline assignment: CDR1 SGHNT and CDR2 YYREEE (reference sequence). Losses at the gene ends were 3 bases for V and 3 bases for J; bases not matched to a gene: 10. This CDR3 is CASSSVGTGWDKNIQYF. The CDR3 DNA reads TGTGCCAGCAGCTCGGTGGGGACAGGGTGGGACAAAAACATTCAGTACTTC. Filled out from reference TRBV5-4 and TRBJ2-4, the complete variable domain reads ETGVTQSPTHLIKTRGQQVTLRCSSQSGHNTVSWYQQALGQGPQFIFQYYREEENGRGNFPPRFSGLQFPNYSSELNVNALELDDSALYLCASSSVGTGWDKNIQYFGAGTRLSVL.

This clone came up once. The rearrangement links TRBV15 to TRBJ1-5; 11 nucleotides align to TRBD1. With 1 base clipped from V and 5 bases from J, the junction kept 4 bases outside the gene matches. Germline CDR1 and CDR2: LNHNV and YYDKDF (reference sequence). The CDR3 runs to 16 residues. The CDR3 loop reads CATSRGPGQGDQPQHF. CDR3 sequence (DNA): TGTGCCACCAGCAGAGGCCCGGGACAGGGGGATCAGCCCCAGCATTTT. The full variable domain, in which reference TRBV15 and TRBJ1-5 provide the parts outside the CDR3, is DAMVIQNPRYQVTQFGKPVTLSCSQTLNHNVMYWYQQKSSQAPKLLFHYYDKDFNNEADTPDNFQSRRPNTSFCFLDIRSPGLGDTAMYLCATSRGPGQGDQPQHFGDGTRLSIL.

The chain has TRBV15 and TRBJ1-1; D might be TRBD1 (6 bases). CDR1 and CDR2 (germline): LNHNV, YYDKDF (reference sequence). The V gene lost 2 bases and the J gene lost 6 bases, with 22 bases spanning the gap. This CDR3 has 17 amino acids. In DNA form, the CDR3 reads TGTGCCACCAGCAGATTACAGGGTGGGTTTGGATTTGCTGAAGCTTTCTTT. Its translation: CATSRLQGGFGFAEAFF.

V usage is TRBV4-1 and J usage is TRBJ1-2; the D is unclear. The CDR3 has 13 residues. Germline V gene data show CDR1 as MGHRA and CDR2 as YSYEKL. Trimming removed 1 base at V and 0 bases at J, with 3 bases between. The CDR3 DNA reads TGCGCCAGCAGCCAAGTGGCTAACTATGGCTACACCTTC. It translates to CASSQVANYGYTF.

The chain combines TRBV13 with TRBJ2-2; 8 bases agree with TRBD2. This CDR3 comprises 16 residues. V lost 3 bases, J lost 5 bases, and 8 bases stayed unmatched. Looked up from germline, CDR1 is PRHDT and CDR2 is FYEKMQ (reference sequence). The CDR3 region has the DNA TGTGCCAGCAGCTTTGGCTGGACTAGCCGGACCGGGGAGCTGTTTTTT. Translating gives CASSFGWTSRTGELFF. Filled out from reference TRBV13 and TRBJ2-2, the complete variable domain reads AAGVIQSPRHLIKEKRETATLKCYPIPRHDTVYWYQQGPGQDPQFLISFYEKMQSDKGSIPDRFSAQQFSDYHSELNMSSLELGDSALYFCASSFGWTSRTGELFFGEGSRLTVL.